This T cell receptor beta chain was captured by sequencing in a study of T cells in Graves' hyperthyroidism and ophthalmopathy. Across the study: Peripheral blood was drawn at first diagnosis, prior to all treatment.

Germline V gene lookup returns CDR1 SGHTS and CDR2 YDEGEE. With V trimmed by 0 bases and J by 7 bases, 10 bases remained unmatched. This CDR3 has 16 amino acids. This clonotype has only a few counts. TCR beta CDR3 regions were amplified from RNA. HTBI primers were the set used in a first-round RT-PCR of the TCR CDR3. TCRdb re-derived calls from the multiplex PCR reads in MiXCR, one entry per CDR3 protein. The repertoire holds 300,000 or so distinct CDR3 sequences, with approximately 18% as singletons. Sequences were obtained from blood. V and J are TRBV5-8 and TRBJ1-5; 7 nucleotides align to TRBD1. This TCR came from a woman aged 45-59 years with Graves' hyperthyroidism. CDR3 residues: CASSLALTGLGQPQHF. For the CDR3, the DNA is TGTGCCAGCAGCTTGGCGTTGACAGGGCTGGGACAGCCCCAGCATTTT.